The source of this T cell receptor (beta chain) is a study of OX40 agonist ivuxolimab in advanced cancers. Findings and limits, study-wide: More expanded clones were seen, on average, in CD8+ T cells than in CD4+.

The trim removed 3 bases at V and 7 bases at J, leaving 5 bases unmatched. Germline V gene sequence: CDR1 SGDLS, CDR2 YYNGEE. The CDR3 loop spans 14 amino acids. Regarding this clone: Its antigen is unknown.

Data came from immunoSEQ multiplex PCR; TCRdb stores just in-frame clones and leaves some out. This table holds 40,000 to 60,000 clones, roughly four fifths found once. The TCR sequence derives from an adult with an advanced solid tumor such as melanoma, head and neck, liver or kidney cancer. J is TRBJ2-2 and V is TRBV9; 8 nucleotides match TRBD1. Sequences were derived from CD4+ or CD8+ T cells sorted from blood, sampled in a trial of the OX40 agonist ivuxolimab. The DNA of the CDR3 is TGTGCCAGCAGCGCGACAGGGGATGGCGGGGAGCTGTTTTTT. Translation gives CASSATGDGGELFF. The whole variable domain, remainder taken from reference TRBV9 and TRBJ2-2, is DSGVTQTPKHLITATGQRVTLRCSPRSGDLSVYWYQQSLDQGLQFLIQYYNGEERAKGNILERFSAQQFPDLHSELNLSSLELGDSALYFCASSATGDGGELFFGEGSRLTVL.